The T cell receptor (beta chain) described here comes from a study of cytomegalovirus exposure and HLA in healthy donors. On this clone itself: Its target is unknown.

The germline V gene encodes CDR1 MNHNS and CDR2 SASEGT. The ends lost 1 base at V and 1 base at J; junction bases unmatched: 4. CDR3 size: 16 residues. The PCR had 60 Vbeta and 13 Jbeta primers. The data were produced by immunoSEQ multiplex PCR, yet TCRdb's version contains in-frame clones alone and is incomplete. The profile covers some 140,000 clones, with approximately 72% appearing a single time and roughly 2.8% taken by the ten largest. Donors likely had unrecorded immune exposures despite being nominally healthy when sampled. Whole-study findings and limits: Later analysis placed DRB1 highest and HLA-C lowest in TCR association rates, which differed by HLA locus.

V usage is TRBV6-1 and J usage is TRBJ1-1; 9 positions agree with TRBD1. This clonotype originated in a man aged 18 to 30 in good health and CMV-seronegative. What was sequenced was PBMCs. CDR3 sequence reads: CASSEVYRGRNTEAFF. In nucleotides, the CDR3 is TGTGCCAGCAGTGAAGTTTACAGGGGGCGGAACACTGAAGCTTTCTTT.